This T cell receptor beta chain derives from a study of T cell changes during pregnancy in multiple sclerosis. Trimming at V came to 4 bases and at J to 7 bases, leaving 9 bases not matched to a gene. The CDR3 loop spans 14 amino acids. CDR1 and CDR2 (germline): GTSNPN, SVGIG (reference sequence). Produced via immunoSEQ multiplex PCR; TCRdb's table is partial and in-frame only. The sample holds 100,000 or so clones; approximately 91% are singletons and the top ten take 3.5%. This receptor was obtained from a female donor with multiple sclerosis, enrolled in a pregnancy study. The sequences come from peripheral blood, collected after pregnancy. V gene TRBV30 combines with J gene TRBJ1-4; 7 positions agree with TRBD1. The CDR3 reads CAWTQGQGGEKLFF. The CDR3 region has the DNA TGTGCCTGGACACAGGGGCAAGGAGGTGAAAAACTGTTTTTT.